This section outlines one T cell receptor (beta chain) sequence together with its context. Its specificity is not known. The record originates from a study of cytotoxic CD8 clonotypes in ibrutinib-treated CLL. Study details: Following a median 12 months of treatment, with a range of 6 to 36, response samples were taken. Mean per-sample yields comprised about 270,000 productive templates and approximately 97,000 productive rearrangements.

The assay was immunoSEQ multiplex PCR, and TCRdb's table has in-frame clones only and misses some. Seen here are over 95,000 clones, 58% observed once, and the top ten hold more than 35%. Regarding the study as a whole: Clonality, elevated at ibrutinib response, dropped back toward baseline at progression.

Trimming cost V 1 base and J 5 bases, with 17 bases left between them. CDR3 length: 15 residues. Germline CDR1 is SQVTM and CDR2 is ANQGSEA. The V call is TRBV29-1, the J call TRBJ2-5; the D gene is possibly TRBD2 (6 bases). The input for sequencing was PBMCs, taken after 24 months of ibrutinib treatment. The receptor comes from a human donor with chronic lymphocytic leukemia. CDR3: CSVEVWGEVDETQYF. The CDR3 DNA reads as TGCAGCGTTGAAGTGTGGGGGGAAGTGGATGAGACCCAGTACTTC.